These 5 T cell receptor beta chains came from one sample sequenced in a study of cytomegalovirus exposure and HLA in healthy donors. The primer mix had 60 Vbeta and 13 Jbeta primers. Repertoires were generated with immunoSEQ multiplex PCR, while TCRdb's copy carries only in-frame clones and drops some. The repertoire has 100,000 to 150,000 clones, over 80% of them found once; the top ten carry 0.95% to 1.5%. Sequencing used PBMCs. The receptor source for this set is a boy aged 5-17 years in good health and CMV-seronegative.

The chain carries TRBV19 and TRBJ1-1; weak D call: TRBD1 (5 bases). The V end lost 0 bases, the J end lost 1 base, and 15 bases lay between the germline ends. Germline CDR1 and CDR2: LNHDA and SQIVND (reference sequence). The CDR3 contains 17 residues. CDR3 in amino acids: CASSIDSGGTWNTEAFF. The CDR3 coding sequence is TGTGCCAGTAGTATAGATAGTGGCGGGACCTGGAACACTGAAGCTTTCTTT.

The gene calls are TRBV7-9 and TRBJ1-1, with 7 bases fitting TRBD1. The V gene end was trimmed by 0 bases and the J gene end by 0 bases; junction bases not matched to a gene: 10. CDR1 SEHNR and CDR2 FQNEAQ come from the germline V gene (reference sequence). The CDR3 extends over 18 amino acids. The CDR3 coding sequence is TGTGCCAGCAGCTTAGCTACGACAGGGAAACGGGTGAACACTGAAGCTTTCTTT. Residues: CASSLATTGKRVNTEAFF.

The genes are TRBV6-6 and TRBJ1-1; 7 nucleotides match TRBD1. Germline CDR1 reads MNHNY; CDR2 reads SVGAGI (reference sequence). The junction had 10 bases not matched to a gene; V was cut back by 7 bases and J by 2 bases. CDR3 length: 15 residues. The CDR3 here is CASNYDRATNTEAFF. The CDR3 coding sequence is TGTGCCAGCAACTATGACAGGGCGACAAACACTGAAGCTTTCTTT.

This clone occurred once. The chain is built from TRBV15 and TRBJ2-3, with no clear D. From germline, CDR1 is LNHNV and CDR2 YYDKDF (reference sequence). Trimming left V 5 bases short and J 0 bases short, with 9 bases between. The CDR3 covers 14 residues. The CDR3 loop is CATSRLQSTDTQYF. The DNA for the CDR3 is TGTGCCACCAGCCGGCTACAGAGCACAGATACGCAGTATTTT.

This chain uses TRBV6-6 with TRBJ1-3, with no clear D. The CDR3 has 15 residues. The V end was cut by 5 bases, the J end by 0 bases, with 11 bases between. CDR1 and CDR2 (germline): MNHNY, SVGAGI (reference sequence). The CDR3: CASSALSGSGNTIYF. CDR3 DNA sequence: TGTGCCAGCAGTGCACTAAGTGGCTCTGGAAACACCATATATTTT.